One sample yielded the 18 T cell receptor beta chains listed below, sequenced in a study of shared clonotypes between healthy human individuals. Method: immunoSEQ multiplex PCR; TCRdb's copy keeps in-frame clones and lacks some. The table records millions of clones, roughly 94% of them present only once. The sequenced material came from naive CD4+ T cells sorted from blood. Subset specified: CD45RA+ positively selected. These TCRs come from a man younger than 35 in good health.

V usage is TRBV10-3 and J usage is TRBJ2-1; tentative D call: TRBD2 (5 bases). Trimming removed 3 bases at V and 1 base at J, with 13 bases between. CDR1 ENHRY and CDR2 SYGVKD come from the germline V gene. CDR3 length: 16 residues. The CDR3 nucleotides are TGTGCCATCAGTGAAAAAGGCGGGCAATCCTACAATGAGCAGTTCTTC. It specifies CAISEKGGQSYNEQFF.

The chain uses TRBV6-7 and TRBJ2-7, with D hard to call. TRBV6-7 belongs to the ORF category, with a function that is uncertain. V lost 4 bases, J lost 4 bases, and 11 bases lay in between. This CDR3 is 13 amino acids long. This CDR3 is CASSSAPGYEQYF. The DNA of the CDR3 is TGTGCCAGCAGTTCCGCCCCAGGTTACGAGCAGTACTTC.

This clone was seen once. The genes are TRBV18 and TRBJ2-7, with 7 bases matching TRBD2. J gave up 1 base and V 5 bases, and 8 bases lay outside the gene matches. The CDR3 has 15 residues. Per germline, CDR1 KGHSH and CDR2 LQKENI. The CDR3 is CASSSGGGRSYEQYF. CDR3 coding DNA: TGTGCCAGCTCATCGGGGGGAGGACGGTCCTACGAGCAGTACTTC.

The V and J genes are TRBV27 and TRBJ2-7; 7 nucleotides line up with TRBD1. Trimming took 4 bases from V and 2 from J; bases not matched to a gene: 14. This CDR3 has 17 amino acids. Looked up from germline, CDR1 is MNHEY and CDR2 is SMNVEV (reference sequence). The DNA for the CDR3 is TGTGCCAGCAGTTCGAACCCACAGGGGCCAAGGACCTACGAGCAGTACTTC. This sequence encodes CASSSNPQGPRTYEQYF.

This chain links TRBV6-6 with TRBJ1-2; D uncertain. Germline CDR1 is MNHNY and CDR2 is SVGAGI (reference sequence). The V gene lost 2 bases and the J gene lost 0 bases, with 7 bases spanning the gap. The CDR3 runs to 14 residues. The CDR3, as DNA: TGTGCCAGCAGTTACCATTACACTAACTATGGCTACACCTTC. Amino acid sequence: CASSYHYTNYGYTF.

The gene calls are TRBV30 and TRBJ2-5; D gene unclear. The V gene lost 8 bases and the J gene lost 4 bases, with 11 bases spanning the gap. Germline CDR1 reads GTSNPN; CDR2 reads SVGIG (reference sequence). This CDR3 has 11 residues. CDR3 sequence reads: CARAAGETQYF. CDR3 sequence (DNA): TGTGCCCGAGCTGCAGGAGAGACCCAGTACTTC.

The chain couples TRBV5-1 to TRBJ1-2, with TRBD1 as a possible D gene (6 bases). Germline loops: CDR1 SGHRS, CDR2 YFSETQ. Trimming removed 5 bases at V and 2 bases at J, with 10 bases between. The CDR3 length is 13 residues. CDR3 protein: CASRPQGNYGYTF. In DNA form, the CDR3 reads TGCGCCAGCAGACCTCAGGGGAACTATGGCTACACCTTC.

This clone has just one count. CDR3 amino acids: CASSVGQGGEKLFF. In DNA, the CDR3 is TGTGCCAGCAGCGTGGGACAGGGGGGTGAAAAACTGTTTTTT. This chain connects TRBV5-8 to TRBJ1-4; TRBD1 matches at 11 bases. This CDR3 contains 14 residues. The J segment lost 7 bases and the V segment lost 4 bases, leaving 3 bases of the junction unmatched. CDR1 is SGHTS, CDR2 YDEGEE, per germline.

A single count supports this clone. The chain has TRBV18 and TRBJ2-7, with 8 bases that match TRBD1. CDR3 length: 12 amino acids. Per germline, CDR1 KGHSH and CDR2 LQKENI. Unmatched junction bases numbered 10, after V lost 5 bases and J lost 13 bases. The CDR3 DNA sequence: TGTGCCAGCTCAACGCCCGGGACAGGTACATACTTC. It translates to CASSTPGTGTYF. Full variable domain (outside the CDR3, taken from reference TRBV18 and TRBJ2-7): NAGVMQNPRHLVRRRGQEARLRCSPMKGHSHVYWYRQLPEEGLKFMVYLQKENIIDESGMPKERFSAEFPKEGPSILRIQQVVRGDSAAYFCASSTPGTGTYFGPGTRLTVT.

Regarding this clone: The same CDR3 also results from other DNA sequences found in this sample. This sequence joins TRBV28 and TRBJ1-2; tentative D call: TRBD1 (5 bases). Trimming pared 5 bases from V and 6 bases from J, leaving 10 bases between. Germline lookup yields CDR1 MDHEN and CDR2 SYDVKM. The CDR3 covers 12 residues. CDR3 residues: CASSTPGNGYTF. The CDR3 nucleotides read TGTGCCAGCAGTACCCCAGGGAATGGCTACACCTTC.

The rearrangement links TRBV28 to TRBJ1-4; 9 bases line up with TRBD1. Germline loops: CDR1 MDHEN, CDR2 SYDVKM. This CDR3 comprises 15 residues. V dropped 4 bases and J dropped 7; count of bases not matched to a gene: 7. The CDR3 loop reads CASSSRTGAGEKLFF. The CDR3 DNA follows: TGTGCCAGCAGTTCCCGGACAGGGGCAGGTGAAAAACTGTTTTTT.

The chain employs TRBV2 and TRBJ2-2; TRBD2 matches 8 bases. Losses at the gene ends were 8 bases for V and 5 bases for J; bases not matched to a gene: 10. The germline V gene encodes CDR1 SNHLY and CDR2 FYNNEI. The CDR3 length is 15 residues. CDR3: CASQGHGTSTGELFF. DNA of the CDR3: TGTGCCAGCCAGGGCCACGGGACTAGTACCGGGGAGCTGTTTTTT.

J is TRBJ2-3 and V is TRBV28; 8 nucleotides line up with TRBD2. Germline V CDR1 and CDR2: MDHEN, SYDVKM. The V segment lost 2 bases and the J segment 4 bases; nucleotides outside the gene matches: 5. The CDR3 spans 15 residues. The CDR3 sequence is CASSLAGLGPDTQYF. CDR3 DNA: TGTGCCAGCAGTTTAGCGGGACTAGGGCCAGATACGCAGTATTTT.

The rearrangement joins TRBV9 to TRBJ1-4; TRBD1 agrees at 10 bases. The germline V gene encodes CDR1 SGDLS and CDR2 YYNGEE. The junction had 7 bases not matched to a gene; V was cut back by 4 bases and J by 7 bases. The CDR3 is 15 amino acids. Here the CDR3 DNA reads TGTGCCAGCAGCTTAGGGACAGGGGAGTCTGAAAAACTGTTTTTT. Translation: CASSLGTGESEKLFF.

The gene calls are TRBV5-1 and TRBJ2-4, with 7 bases aligning to TRBD2. The V segment lost 3 bases and the J segment 2 bases; nucleotides outside the gene matches: 17. The length of the CDR3 is 19 residues. Germline V gene lookup returns CDR1 SGHRS and CDR2 YFSETQ. CDR3 amino acids: CASSSPRTSFRPTKNIQYF. The CDR3 coding sequence is TGCGCCAGCAGCTCCCCTCGGACTAGTTTTCGTCCCACCAAAAACATTCAGTACTTC.

The chain employs TRBV5-1 and TRBJ2-2, with D perhaps TRBD1 (6 bases). CDR1 and CDR2 from the germline V gene are SGHRS and YFSETQ. The CDR3 loop spans 19 amino acids. V lost 0 bases to trimming and J lost 3 bases, with 21 bases between them. Written as DNA, the CDR3 is TGCGCCAGCAGCTTGGCCTACAGGCAGGGGCTGGGGGACACCGGGGAGCTGTTTTTT. Translating it yields CASSLAYRQGLGDTGELFF.

As to this clone: The sample has other DNA sequences that encode this CDR3 too. The chain recombines TRBV6-5 with TRBJ1-1; TRBD1 agrees at 7 bases. After removal of 6 bases from V and 0 bases from J, the junction contained 1 base not matched to a gene. This CDR3 contains 13 residues. In germline, CDR1 is MNHEY, CDR2 SVGAGI. The CDR3 DNA reads as TGTGCCAGCAGAGACAGGGTGAACACTGAAGCTTTCTTT. This sequence encodes CASRDRVNTEAFF.

V and J are TRBV6-1 and TRBJ1-6, with D perhaps TRBD1 (6 bases). V lost 3 bases, J lost 6 bases, and 15 bases lay in between. This CDR3 spans 16 amino acids. CDR1 and CDR2 from the germline V gene are MNHNS and SASEGT. The CDR3 loop is CASSDRDTFGNSPLHF. The DNA for the CDR3 is TGTGCCAGCAGTGATAGGGACACCTTTGGTAATTCACCCCTCCACTTT.